Presented here are 17 T cell receptor beta chains from one specimen sequenced in a study of cytomegalovirus exposure and HLA in healthy donors (dated by TCRdb to about 2017). Libraries were prepared through the immunoSEQ multiplex PCR assay. A mixture of 60 forward primers for TCR Vbeta segments and 13 reverse primers for TCR Jbeta segments was used in the multiplex PCR. Held by TCRdb, this immuneACCESS table contains in-frame sequences only and omits some clones. Under half of the omission traces to an unresolved V gene where checked; the cause of the rest is unknown. In this sample the table shows roughly 200,000 clones, roughly 80% of which occur a single time. The ten largest account for 2.5% to 3% of the sample. Sequencing input: PBMCs. The receptors originated from a man aged 30 to 45 in good health and CMV-seronegative.

This clone turned up a few times. The CDR3 bases are TGTGCCAGCAGTTACGCTGGACAGTTTAATGAGCAGTTCTTC. Its translation is CASSYAGQFNEQFF. The chain has TRBV6-5 and TRBJ2-1; TRBD1 is a possible D gene (6 bases). Germline-derived CDR1 and CDR2 are MNHEY and SVGAGI. Trimming left V 2 bases short and J 7 bases short, with 12 bases between. The CDR3 has 14 amino acids.

In its sample, this clone was seen a few times. The rearrangement links TRBV7-6 to TRBJ2-2; 9 bases line up with TRBD1. CDR1 and CDR2 from the germline V gene are SGHVS and FNYEAQ. V was pared by 5 bases and J by 3 bases, with 10 bases of the junction left unmatched. The CDR3 runs 17 residues. The DNA for the CDR3 is TGTGCCAGCAGCCCGGTGGCTGGACAGGGGTACACCGGGGAGCTGTTTTTT. It translates to CASSPVAGQGYTGELFF.

The rearrangement joins TRBV6-6 to TRBJ1-5, with D perhaps matching TRBD1 (5 bases). This CDR3 comprises 12 residues. V lost 7 bases and J lost 9, with 13 bases in between. Germline CDR1 is MNHNY and CDR2 is SVGAGI (reference sequence). CDR3 coding DNA: TGTGCCAGCACCTCAGGGTTGCCGCCCCAGCATTTT. This encodes CASTSGLPPQHF.

To note about this clone: This sample includes further DNA sequences coding for the same CDR3. This sequence joins TRBV28 and TRBJ1-2; D possibly corresponds to TRBD1 (5 bases). This CDR3 has 12 amino acids. CDR1 is MDHEN and CDR2 is SYDVKM in the germline V gene. The V and J ends lost 2 bases and 8 bases respectively, with 9 bases between them. The CDR3 loop reads CASSLPGGGYTF. The CDR3 DNA sequence: TGTGCCAGCAGTTTACCCGGGGGGGGCTACACCTTC.

The chain carries TRBV5-1 and TRBJ2-7; 8 nucleotides line up with TRBD2. Germline lookup yields CDR1 SGHRS and CDR2 YFSETQ. Trimming cost V 3 bases and J 3 bases; bases outside gene matches: 11. This CDR3 contains 16 residues. The CDR3 spells CASSSSPGRGNYEQYF. The CDR3 region has the DNA TGCGCCAGCAGCTCCTCCCCCGGGAGGGGGAACTACGAGCAGTACTTC. Full variable domain (outside the CDR3, taken from reference TRBV5-1 and TRBJ2-7): KAGVTQTPRYLIKTRGQQVTLSCSPISGHRSVSWYQQTPGQGLQFLFEYFSETQRNKGNFPGRFSGRQFSNSRSEMNVSTLELGDSALYLCASSSSPGRGNYEQYFGPGTRLTVT.

The chain is built from TRBV9 and TRBJ1-1; no reliable D call. The CDR3 spans 14 residues. V was pared by 4 bases and J by 7 bases, with 17 bases between. Germline values: CDR1 SGDLS, CDR2 YYNGEE. CDR3 amino acids: CASSPSPLRDEAFF. CDR3 DNA sequence: TGTGCCAGCAGCCCTAGCCCTTTAAGAGATGAAGCTTTCTTT.

This clone was recorded a few times. This chain joins TRBV2 and TRBJ2-4; 7 bases match TRBD1. The germline gives CDR1 SNHLY, CDR2 FYNNEI. The CDR3 length is 16 residues. Trimming cost V 6 bases and J 2 bases; bases outside gene matches: 10. The CDR3 nucleotides read TGTGCCAGCAGCCTTACAGGGGCTTTATCCAAAAACATTCAGTACTTC. It encodes CASSLTGALSKNIQYF.

The genes are TRBV5-1 and TRBJ2-1, with 8 bases matching TRBD2. This CDR3 comprises 17 residues. Germline CDR1 SGHRS, CDR2 YFSETQ. With V trimmed by 6 bases and J by 7 bases, 18 bases remained unmatched. The CDR3 here is CASTAGAGGLNQNEQFF. DNA for the CDR3: TGCGCCAGCACCGCTGGGGCGGGGGGCCTTAACCAGAATGAGCAGTTCTTC.

The V call is TRBV19, the J call TRBJ2-7, with TRBD1 matching over 7 bases. Germline V gene data show CDR1 as LNHDA and CDR2 as SQIVND (reference sequence). Germline trimming cut 1 base from V and 6 bases from J; bases unmatched to any gene: 3. There are 13 residues in the CDR3. CDR3 protein: CASSIGQGFEQYF. The CDR3 DNA sequence: TGTGCCAGTAGTATAGGACAGGGCTTCGAGCAGTACTTC.

The rearrangement joins TRBV11-2 to TRBJ2-2; 8 nucleotides align to TRBD1. The CDR3 runs to 14 residues. CDR1 is SGHAT and CDR2 is FQNNGV in the germline V gene. J was trimmed by 4 bases and V by 5 bases; bases with no gene match: 3. CDR3 DNA: TGTGCCAGCAGCCGGACAGGGACCACCGGGGAGCTGTTTTTT. Translated, it gives CASSRTGTTGELFF.

This chain connects TRBV9 to TRBJ1-5, with 10 positions matching TRBD1. Germline lookup yields CDR1 SGDLS and CDR2 YYNGEE. This CDR3 has 15 amino acids. The junction had 3 bases not matched to a gene; V was cut back by 1 base and J by 5 bases. The CDR3 coding sequence is TGTGCCAGCAGCGTATCGGGGACAGGGGATCAGCCCCAGCATTTT. Residues: CASSVSGTGDQPQHF. The complete variable domain, with remaining parts taken from reference TRBV9 and TRBJ1-5, reads DSGVTQTPKHLITATGQRVTLRCSPRSGDLSVYWYQQSLDQGLQFLIQYYNGEERAKGNILERFSAQQFPDLHSELNLSSLELGDSALYFCASSVSGTGDQPQHFGDGTRLSIL.

This clone turned up a few times. The rearrangement links TRBV9 to TRBJ2-1; D perhaps matches TRBD2 (6 bases). Germline V CDR1 and CDR2: SGDLS, YYNGEE. There are 16 residues in the CDR3. Trimming left V 0 bases short and J 6 bases short, with 16 bases between. Here the CDR3 reads CASSVEGLTGTNEQFF. CDR3 bases: TGTGCCAGCAGCGTAGAGGGACTCACCGGGACCAATGAGCAGTTCTTC.

Note on this clone: Mismatch with germline at one junction end may stem from a read error. The chain's CDR3 is CASRIGGSAGELFF. DNA for the CDR3: TGTGCCAGTCGTATCGGGGGAAGCGCCGGGGAGCTGTTTTTT. The gene calls are TRBV19 and TRBJ2-2; D may be TRBD2 (6 bases). Germline CDR1 LNHDA, CDR2 SQIVND (reference sequence). This CDR3 region has 14 residues.

The chain recombines TRBV27 with TRBJ2-1, with TRBD2 matching over 12 bases. CDR1 and CDR2 (germline): MNHEY, SMNVEV (reference sequence). The CDR3 covers 16 residues. Trimming took 5 bases from V and 4 from J; bases not matched to a gene: 6. CDR3 sequence reads: CASSPASGGAYNEQFF. As DNA, the CDR3 is TGTGCCAGCAGTCCGGCTAGCGGGGGGGCATACAATGAGCAGTTCTTC.

This clone was counted once. The CDR3 DNA sequence: TGCGCCAGCAGCTTCACAGCCGTGGCCGGTACGGGGGCCAACGTCCTGACTTTC. Its protein is CASSFTAVAGTGANVLTF. The chain uses TRBV5-1 and TRBJ2-6, with no clear D. The germline V and J ends were trimmed by 2 bases and 4 bases, with 19 bases remaining between them. CDR1 and CDR2 (germline): SGHRS, YFSETQ. The CDR3 is 18 amino acids. The full variable domain, in which reference TRBV5-1 and TRBJ2-6 provide the parts outside the CDR3, is KAGVTQTPRYLIKTRGQQVTLSCSPISGHRSVSWYQQTPGQGLQFLFEYFSETQRNKGNFPGRFSGRQFSNSRSEMNVSTLELGDSALYLCASSFTAVAGTGANVLTFGAGSRLTVL.

This clone came up once. The V call is TRBV28, the J call TRBJ1-1; D uncertain. With 5 bases removed from V and 5 bases from J, the gap between germline ends came to 15 bases. The CDR3 totals 14 residues. CDR1 MDHEN and CDR2 SYDVKM come from the germline V gene. Here the CDR3 reads CASSPSHTGTEAFF. The CDR3 coding sequence is TGTGCCAGCAGTCCCTCCCACACGGGGACTGAAGCTTTCTTT.

The V gene is TRBV27, the J gene TRBJ2-4; possibly TRBD2 for D (6 bases). This CDR3 comprises 11 residues. Germline V CDR1 and CDR2: MNHEY, SMNVEV (reference sequence). V gave up 7 bases and J gave up 6 bases, with 7 bases separating them. The CDR3 DNA sequence: TGTGCCAGCACCGGGGGAAACATTCAGTACTTC. Its protein is CASTGGNIQYF.